The 30 T cell receptor beta chains below were found in one sample sequenced in a study of blood T cell repertoires in COVID-19. The data were produced by immunoSEQ multiplex PCR, yet TCRdb's version contains in-frame clones alone and is incomplete. This sample has roughly 90,000 clones; 80% occur once, and the top ten carry 10%. Sequencing was performed on peripheral blood. These receptor sequences come from a woman aged 70 to 79 with acute or convalescent COVID-19.

V and J are TRBV27 and TRBJ1-4; TRBD1 aligns across 7 bases. Germline values: CDR1 MNHEY, CDR2 SMNVEV (reference sequence). The CDR3 is 19 amino acids. Trimming took 2 bases from V and 1 from J; bases not matched to a gene: 13. As DNA, the CDR3 is TGTGCCAGCAGTTTAAGGGCAAGGGACAGAAGGGAAACTAATGAAAAACTGTTTTTT. Translated: CASSLRARDRRETNEKLFF.

The genes are TRBV19 and TRBJ2-7, with 10 bases identical to TRBD2. V gave up 3 bases and J gave up 2 bases; unmatched junction bases: 4. The CDR3 has 15 residues. Germline V gene lookup returns CDR1 LNHDA and CDR2 SQIVND (reference sequence). CDR3 amino acids: CASSITSGDTYEQYF. The DNA for the CDR3 is TGTGCCAGTAGTATTACTAGCGGGGATACCTACGAGCAGTACTTC.

The gene calls are TRBV6-5 and TRBJ1-5, with 8 nucleotides matching TRBD1. The CDR3 contains 14 residues. Germline V gene sequence: CDR1 MNHEY, CDR2 SVGAGI. J lost 4 bases, V lost 10 bases, and 9 bases had no gene match. For the CDR3, the DNA is TGTGCCACCCGGGCGGACAGGGAAAATCAGCCCCAGCATTTT. Encoded protein: CATRADRENQPQHF.

This chain links TRBV2 with TRBJ2-3; possibly TRBD2 for D (6 bases). The CDR3 runs 17 residues. Trimming took 4 bases from V and 0 from J, leaving 17 bases between them. From germline, CDR1 is SNHLY and CDR2 FYNNEI. Here the CDR3 reads CASSVSWGVSSTDTQYF. The DNA of the CDR3 is TGTGCCAGCAGTGTCTCATGGGGGGTGTCCAGCACAGATACGCAGTATTTT.

The genes are TRBV2 and TRBJ2-2; no clear D. The germline V gene encodes CDR1 SNHLY and CDR2 FYNNEI. V was trimmed by 7 bases and J by 0 bases, leaving 9 bases between them. The CDR3 totals 14 residues. The CDR3 DNA follows: TGTGCCAGCAAAGCGCAGACGAACACCGGGGAGCTGTTTTTT. It yields the protein CASKAQTNTGELFF. The whole variable domain, remainder taken from reference TRBV2 and TRBJ2-2, is EPEVTQTPSHQVTQMGQEVILRCVPISNHLYFYWYRQILGQKVEFLVSFYNNEISEKSEIFDDQFSVERPDGSNFTLKIRSTKLEDSAMYFCASKAQTNTGELFFGEGSRLTVL.

The chain has TRBV19 and TRBJ1-2; 8 nucleotides line up with TRBD1. The CDR3 runs 14 residues. From germline, CDR1 is LNHDA and CDR2 SQIVND (reference sequence). The V segment lost 4 bases and the J segment 4 bases; nucleotides outside the gene matches: 5. CDR3: CASSTGQGPYGYTF. The CDR3 DNA reads as TGTGCCAGTAGTACCGGACAGGGACCCTATGGCTACACCTTC.

The chain joins TRBV6-1 to TRBJ1-5; D might be TRBD1 (5 bases). Trimming removed 2 bases at V and 6 bases at J, with 17 bases between. There are 16 residues in the CDR3. Germline V gene sequence: CDR1 MNHNS, CDR2 SASEGT. The CDR3 coding sequence is TGTGCCAGCAGTGAACATGCAGGGCAATTCGGTCAGCCCCAGCATTTT. Its protein product is CASSEHAGQFGQPQHF.

The table lists this clone with a count of one. The chain couples TRBV5-1 to TRBJ1-5; D gene unclear. Trimming left V 0 bases short and J 3 bases short, with 10 bases between. The CDR3 consists of 15 residues. Germline CDR1 SGHRS, CDR2 YFSETQ. In DNA, the CDR3 is TGCGCCAGCAGCTTGGACGGAGGGAACAATCAGCCCCAGCATTTT. Translated, it gives CASSLDGGNNQPQHF.

The table lists this clone with a few counts. The chain is built from TRBV6-6 and TRBJ1-5; D gene unclear. CDR3 length: 15 amino acids. The ends were cut back, 7 bases at V and 7 bases at J, with 20 bases in the middle. The germline V gene encodes CDR1 MNHNY and CDR2 SVGAGI (reference sequence). The DNA for the CDR3 is TGTGCCAGCAAGGAGGGAAAAAGCTCGGGGCAGCCCCAGCATTTT. Residues: CASKEGKSSGQPQHF.

A few counts support this clone. The J gene is TRBJ2-7, the V gene TRBV4-1; maybe TRBD2 (6 bases). CDR3 length: 15 amino acids. Germline values: CDR1 MGHRA, CDR2 YSYEKL. V was clipped by 1 base and J by 2 bases, with 12 bases between them. The CDR3 DNA follows: TGCGCCAGCAGCCAAGGAAGGAGGGGTCCCTACGAGCAGTACTTC. This encodes CASSQGRRGPYEQYF.

Ten or more counts support this clone. CDR3: CASSQDRQGAQNSPLHF. DNA for the CDR3: TGCGCCAGCAGCCAAGATCGACAGGGGGCTCAGAATTCACCCCTCCACTTT. The V and J genes are TRBV4-1 and TRBJ1-6; 10 bases agree with TRBD1. J was trimmed by 7 bases and V by 0 bases; bases with no gene match: 6. The CDR3 sequence is 17 residues long. CDR1 is MGHRA and CDR2 is YSYEKL in the germline V gene.

There are a few counts of this clone. The chain couples TRBV19 to TRBJ2-5; 10 bases map to TRBD2. Germline CDR1 LNHDA, CDR2 SQIVND (reference sequence). This CDR3 region has 15 residues. Germline trimming cut 5 bases from V and 3 bases from J; bases unmatched to any gene: 6. CDR3 nucleotides: TGTGCCAGTAGTCCTCTAGCGGGGGCCGAAGAGACCCAGTACTTC. This codes for CASSPLAGAEETQYF. The full variable domain, its missing parts supplied by reference TRBV19 and TRBJ2-5, is DGGITQSPKYLFRKEGQNVTLSCEQNLNHDAMYWYRQDPGQGLRLIYYSQIVNDFQKGDIAEGYSVSREKKESFPLTVTSAQKNPTAFYLCASSPLAGAEETQYFGPGTRLLVL.

The CDR3 DNA sequence: TGTGCCAGCAGCGTAGCAGGGGAAGGGAACACTGAAGCTTTCTTT. Translating gives CASSVAGEGNTEAFF. The rearrangement uses TRBV9 and TRBJ1-1; possible D gene TRBD1, 6 bases. Germline CDR1 SGDLS, CDR2 YYNGEE. The CDR3 has 15 amino acids. The ends were cut back, 0 bases at V and 1 base at J, with 10 bases in the middle.

Concerning this clone: Relative to the germline gene, one junction end is altered; a read error may explain this. The chain has TRBV7-3 and TRBJ1-5, with TRBD1 matching over 9 bases. This CDR3 is 13 amino acids long. Germline lookup yields CDR1 SGHTA and CDR2 FQGTGA. The DNA for the CDR3 is TGTGCCAGCAGCATAACAGGGGGCCAGCCCCAGCATTTT. Its protein is CASSITGGQPQHF.

The V and J genes are TRBV7-9 and TRBJ2-3; possibly TRBD1 for D (5 bases). The CDR3 totals 15 residues. Germline assignment: CDR1 SEHNR and CDR2 FQNEAQ (reference sequence). V was cut by 4 bases and J by 0 bases, with 11 bases left in between. The CDR3 is CASSSDTSSTDTQYF. The CDR3 DNA follows: TGTGCCAGCAGCTCGGACACGTCTAGCACAGATACGCAGTATTTT. The entire variable domain, with the rest obtained from reference TRBV7-9 and TRBJ2-3, is as follows: DTGVSQNPRHKITKRGQNVTFRCDPISEHNRLYWYRQTLGQGPEFLTYFQNEAQLEKSRLLSDRFSAERPKGSFSTLEIQRTEQGDSAMYLCASSSDTSSTDTQYFGPGTRLTVL.

This rearrangement joins TRBV28 to TRBJ1-5; D perhaps matches TRBD1 (5 bases). The CDR3 sequence is 15 residues long. Deletions cut 8 bases from V and 9 bases from J, with 23 bases between. Germline V gene lookup returns CDR1 MDHEN and CDR2 SYDVKM. CDR3 sequence reads: CASRSGGQGNLPQHF. DNA for the CDR3: TGTGCCAGCCGATCGGGAGGGCAGGGAAATTTGCCCCAGCATTTT.

The rearrangement uses TRBV14 and TRBJ1-2; D call uncertain. The CDR3 sequence is 12 residues long. The germline V gene has CDR1 SGHDN and CDR2 FVKESK. V shed 1 base and J shed 9 bases, with 9 bases lying between them. Here the CDR3 reads CASSQVPGSYTF. The CDR3 DNA follows: TGTGCCAGCAGCCAAGTTCCGGGAAGCTACACCTTC.

The chain has TRBV7-9 and TRBJ1-4, with 7 bases fitting TRBD1. The V and J ends lost 2 bases and 5 bases, in that order; junction bases with no gene match: 2. From germline, CDR1 is SEHNR and CDR2 FQNEAQ (reference sequence). The CDR3 is 14 residues long. The CDR3 is CASSLRDRNEKLFF. The CDR3 DNA sequence: TGTGCCAGCAGCTTACGGGACAGAAATGAAAAACTGTTTTTT.

The rearrangement joins TRBV5-1 to TRBJ2-1; TRBD2 agrees at 11 bases. The CDR3 has 15 residues. V gave up 4 bases and J gave up 6 bases; unmatched junction bases: 6. Per germline, CDR1 SGHRS and CDR2 YFSETQ. CDR3 residues: CASSPTSGSINEQFF. CDR3 DNA: TGCGCCAGCAGCCCTACTAGCGGGAGTATCAATGAGCAGTTCTTC.

This sequence joins TRBV9 and TRBJ2-3; 14 bases fit TRBD2. Germline V gene sequence: CDR1 SGDLS, CDR2 YYNGEE. J lost 5 bases, V lost 3 bases, and 5 bases had no gene match. The CDR3 has 16 residues. The CDR3: CASSGGLAGVGDTQYF. CDR3 in DNA: TGTGCCAGCAGCGGGGGACTAGCGGGAGTTGGAGATACGCAGTATTTT.

The chain carries TRBV28 and TRBJ1-4, with D unclear. Trimming took off 6 bases at V and 5 bases at J, with 13 bases between the two ends. Looked up from germline, CDR1 is MDHEN and CDR2 is SYDVKM. This CDR3 is 14 amino acids long. CDR3 sequence (DNA): TGTGCCAGCAGGTCCCCGGGAGCAAATGAAAAACTGTTTTTT. This encodes CASRSPGANEKLFF.

The V call is TRBV19, the J call TRBJ1-2; D is possibly TRBD1 (6 bases). CDR3 length equals 12 residues. The V end lost 4 bases, the J end lost 8 bases, and 11 bases lay between the germline ends. In germline, CDR1 is LNHDA, CDR2 SQIVND (reference sequence). CDR3 amino acids: CASSTLRGGYTF. For the CDR3, the DNA is TGTGCCAGTAGTACCCTCAGGGGAGGCTACACCTTC.

The gene calls are TRBV7-9 and TRBJ2-7, with a weak D call TRBD2 (6 bases). V lost 6 bases, J lost 1 base, and 16 bases lay in between. Germline values: CDR1 SEHNR, CDR2 FQNEAQ (reference sequence). The CDR3 has 15 amino acids. Here the CDR3 reads CASRTTGLLSYEQYF. The CDR3 bases are TGTGCCAGCAGGACCACGGGACTTCTGTCCTACGAGCAGTACTTC.

This rearrangement joins TRBV19 to TRBJ2-2; TRBD2 matches 8 bases. V shed 9 bases and J 7 bases; nucleotides not matched to a gene: 10. CDR1 is LNHDA, CDR2 SQIVND, per germline (reference sequence). The CDR3 loop spans 14 amino acids. CDR3 sequence (DNA): TGTGCCAGCTCAGAGGGACTAGGAGGCGGGGAGCTGTTTTTT. It codes for CASSEGLGGGELFF.

This clone was counted a single time. The V gene is TRBV6-5, the J gene TRBJ2-7; 10 nucleotides match TRBD2. Trimming took 5 bases from V and 4 from J; bases not matched to a gene: 8. Germline assignment: CDR1 MNHEY and CDR2 SVGAGI. There are 15 residues in the CDR3. CDR3 sequence reads: CASSLQREGGYEQYF. CDR3 in DNA: TGTGCCAGCAGTCTTCAGCGGGAGGGTGGGTACGAGCAGTACTTC.

The chain employs TRBV7-9 and TRBJ2-3; a possible D gene is TRBD2 (5 bases). Trimming pared 5 bases from V and 4 bases from J, leaving 10 bases between. The germline V gene has CDR1 SEHNR and CDR2 FQNEAQ (reference sequence). The CDR3 loop spans 13 amino acids. In DNA form, the CDR3 reads TGTGCCAGCAGCCGAGAGGGTCCAGATACGCAGTATTTT. Amino acids: CASSREGPDTQYF.

The chain recombines TRBV7-2 with TRBJ2-3, with 9 positions matching TRBD2. After removal of 2 bases from V and 4 bases from J, the junction contained 4 bases not matched to a gene. CDR3 size: 15 residues. From germline, CDR1 is SGHTA and CDR2 FQGNSA. CDR3 amino acids: CASSLWAGGPDTQYF. The CDR3 DNA reads as TGTGCCAGCAGCTTATGGGCGGGGGGGCCAGATACGCAGTATTTT.

Comment on this clone: One junction end does not reproduce the germline sequence, and a read error may be involved. The rearrangement links TRBV6-2 or TRBV6-3 to TRBJ2-7, with 8 nucleotides matching TRBD2. The CDR3 sequence is 17 residues long. From germline, CDR1 is MNHEY and CDR2 SVGEGT. The chain's CDR3 is CASSYGPGRAYDHDQYF. CDR3 bases: TGTGCCAGCAGTTATGGCCCCGGGAGGGCCTACGATCACGATCAGTACTTC.

The gene calls are TRBV5-4 and TRBJ2-4, with D possibly matching TRBD2 (6 bases). Trimming took off 4 bases at V and 2 bases at J, with 16 bases between the two ends. The CDR3 contains 16 residues. In germline, CDR1 is SGHNT, CDR2 YYREEE (reference sequence). The CDR3 bases are TGTGCCAGCAGCCCCACTAGCATTACATCCAAAAACATTCAGTACTTC. Its translation is CASSPTSITSKNIQYF.

This sequence joins TRBV6-5 and TRBJ1-2, with no clear D. Trimming left V 5 bases short and J 8 bases short, with 18 bases between. In germline, CDR1 is MNHEY, CDR2 SVGAGI. This CDR3 contains 14 residues. This chain's CDR3 is CASSRMETTWGYTF. The CDR3 bases are TGTGCCAGCAGTCGGATGGAGACCACTTGGGGCTACACCTTC.